This T cell receptor (beta chain) was sequenced in a study of tumor-infiltrating lymphocytes in glioblastoma multiforme. With respect to this clonotype: As yet, its antigen is unknown.

Study-wide points: Unequal TCR RNA per T cell might skew measured clone sizes.

Multiple V-beta primers and a C-beta primer amplified TCRB from RNA. A C-beta primer primed TCRB cDNA from approximately 0.5 ug RNA. Unique molecular identifiers were not described for the libraries. From the multiplex PCR reads, TCRdb called clonotypes with MiXCR, one entry per CDR3 protein. Of 9,000 or so distinct CDR3 sequences listed, 70% to 80% are singletons. The CDR3 is made up of 16 amino acids. Trimming removed 2 bases from V and 4 bases from J, with 16 bases in between. Germline V lookup: CDR1 PRHDT, CDR2 FYEKMQ (reference sequence). The source of this sequence is a male donor with glioblastoma. Source material: brain tumor tissue. V and J are TRBV13 and TRBJ2-3; the D is unclear. CDR3 region: CASSLRGRPVPDTQYF. The CDR3 region has the DNA TGTGCCAGCAGCTTAAGAGGTCGGCCGGTCCCAGATACGCAGTATTTT.